The clone carrying this T cell receptor (beta chain) showed up just a few times. This entry belongs to a study of CD8 T cells in ankylosing spondylitis. CDR3 length: 14 amino acids. V dropped 6 bases and J dropped 4 bases, with 13 bases sitting between them. In TCRdb, the 5' RACE reads were re-called with MiXCR into one record per CDR3 protein. The sample shows about 110,000 distinct CDR3 sequences, nearly 25% of them seen only once. V and J are TRBV12-3 or TRBV12-4 and TRBJ1-3; D not resolved. The clonotype originates from a male donor with ankylosing spondylitis. Sequenced sample: synovial fluid, either unsorted or a sorted T cell fraction (not recorded which). CDR3 DNA sequence: TGTGCCAGCAGGGAGGGATTTGCGGGAAACACCATATATTTT. Translation gives CASREGFAGNTIYF.